The 14 T cell receptor beta chains reported below all come from one sample, sequenced in a study of blood T cell repertoires in COVID-19. Assay: immunoSEQ multiplex PCR; the TCRdb copy retains only in-frame clones and omits some. The table includes about 55,000 clones, roughly 85% detected once. What was sequenced was peripheral blood. The receptors shown here come from a human donor in a cohort sampled during active COVID-19.

V is TRBV5-4 and J is TRBJ1-2, with D uncertain. CDR1 and CDR2 from the germline V gene are SGHNT and YYREEE (reference sequence). CDR3 length: 12 residues. Between the trimmed V and J ends, which lost 2 bases and 12 bases, there was a span of 14 bases. CDR3 in amino acids: CASSFGPAGNTF. Here the CDR3 DNA reads TGTGCCAGCAGCTTTGGGCCGGCTGGTAACACCTTC.

V is TRBV30 and J is TRBJ1-1, with TRBD1 identical over 11 bases. Germline V lookup: CDR1 GTSNPN, CDR2 SVGIG (reference sequence). The CDR3 runs to 17 residues. Trimming cost V 2 bases and J 5 bases; bases outside gene matches: 13. CDR3 amino acids: CAWSPTGTGGLRTEAFF. The CDR3 DNA reads TGTGCCTGGAGTCCTACCGGGACAGGGGGTTTAAGAACTGAAGCTTTCTTT. The variable domain in full, with the rest retrieved from reference TRBV30 and TRBJ1-1, is SQTIHQWPATLVQPVGSPLSLECTVEGTSNPNLYWYRQAAGRGLQLLFYSVGIGQISSEVPQNLSASRPQDRQFILSSKKLLLSDSGFYLCAWSPTGTGGLRTEAFFGQGTRLTVV.

V and J are TRBV7-3 and TRBJ2-1, with 9 bases aligning to TRBD2. V lost 5 bases and J lost 3; bases outside the gene matches: 5. CDR3 length: 15 amino acids. Germline CDR1 reads SGHTA; CDR2 reads FQGTGA. The CDR3 here is CASSKTSGVYNEQFF. CDR3 DNA sequence: TGTGCCAGCAGCAAGACTAGCGGAGTCTACAATGAGCAGTTCTTC.

A few counts support this clone. The DNA of the CDR3 is TGTGCCAGCAGCCCCACCTCGGGGGGATCGTTTGGCTACACCTTC. Protein: CASSPTSGGSFGYTF. V gene TRBV9 combines with J gene TRBJ1-2; D may be TRBD1 (5 bases). The germline V and J ends were trimmed by 4 bases and 7 bases, with 20 bases remaining between them. This CDR3 has 15 amino acids. Germline V lookup: CDR1 SGDLS, CDR2 YYNGEE. The variable domain in full, completed from reference TRBV9 and TRBJ1-2, reads DSGVTQTPKHLITATGQRVTLRCSPRSGDLSVYWYQQSLDQGLQFLIQYYNGEERAKGNILERFSAQQFPDLHSELNLSSLELGDSALYFCASSPTSGGSFGYTFGSGTRLTVV.

The genes are TRBV6-1 and TRBJ2-6; 8 positions agree with TRBD1. The J segment lost 0 bases and the V segment lost 2 bases, leaving 6 bases of the junction unmatched. The CDR3 spans 18 residues. CDR1 is MNHNS, CDR2 SASEGT, per germline. The CDR3 spells CASSERGTGPSGANVLTF. The CDR3 nucleotides are TGTGCCAGCAGTGAAAGAGGGACAGGCCCCTCTGGGGCCAACGTCCTGACTTTC.

V and J are TRBV5-5 and TRBJ1-2, with D possibly being TRBD1 (5 bases). Germline-derived CDR1 and CDR2 are SGHKS and YYEKEE (reference sequence). Trimming cost V 0 bases and J 5 bases, with 8 bases left between them. This CDR3 comprises 13 residues. The CDR3 loop reads CASSLERTYGYTF. CDR3 bases: TGTGCCAGCAGCTTGGAACGGACATATGGCTACACCTTC.

The chain links TRBV6-4 to TRBJ2-7; 9 bases line up with TRBD1. The CDR3 length is 15 residues. Trimming removed 7 bases from V and 3 bases from J; junction bases left unmatched: 10. Germline assignment: CDR1 MRHNA and CDR2 SNTAGT. The CDR3 is CASTAWTGVSYEQYF. The CDR3 region has the DNA TGTGCCAGCACTGCTTGGACAGGGGTCAGCTACGAGCAGTACTTC.

This chain connects TRBV4-2 to TRBJ2-4, with 16 nucleotides matching TRBD2. This CDR3 region has 18 residues. Trimming took 4 bases from V and 1 from J; bases not matched to a gene: 4. Germline CDR1 LGHNA, CDR2 YNFKEQ. The DNA of the CDR3 is TGTGCCAGCAGCCGGCCGGGACTAGCGGGAGGGGCCAAAAACATTCAGTACTTC. The encoded protein is CASSRPGLAGGAKNIQYF.

J is TRBJ1-6 and V is TRBV15; no clear D. CDR1 and CDR2 from the germline V gene are LNHNV and YYDKDF (reference sequence). CDR3 length equals 13 residues. V dropped 0 bases and J dropped 10 bases, with 7 bases sitting between them. CDR3 DNA sequence: TGTGCCACCAGCAGAGAATCACTATCACCCCTCCACTTT. Translated, it gives CATSRESLSPLHF.

This clone was seen only once. The chain carries TRBV12-3 or TRBV12-4 and TRBJ2-1; 7 bases align to TRBD1. The CDR3 is 11 residues long. Losses at the gene ends were 6 bases for V and 13 bases for J; bases not matched to a gene: 6. The CDR3 loop reads CASSTTGVQFF. CDR3 coding DNA: TGTGCCAGCAGCACCACAGGGGTTCAGTTCTTC.

The V and J genes are TRBV29-1 and TRBJ2-7, with D possibly being TRBD2 (5 bases). The V gene lost 5 bases and the J gene lost 0 bases, with 14 bases spanning the gap. CDR1 is SQVTM, CDR2 ANQGSEA, per germline. There are 14 residues in the CDR3. The CDR3 region has the DNA TGCAGCGTTAGCAGCCCTGCGGGCTCCTACGAGCAGTACTTC. Residues: CSVSSPAGSYEQYF.

This clone showed up just once. J is TRBJ1-2 and V is TRBV7-9; D uncertain. V shed 5 bases and J shed 4 bases, with 26 bases lying between them. The CDR3 extends over 18 amino acids. Per germline, CDR1 SEHNR and CDR2 FQNEAQ (reference sequence). CDR3 coding DNA: TGTGCCAGCAGCCTGGGGAGGCGCGGCGTAACGGCCCCCTATGGCTACACCTTC. Encoded protein: CASSLGRRGVTAPYGYTF. Filled out from reference TRBV7-9 and TRBJ1-2, the complete variable domain reads DTGVSQNPRHKITKRGQNVTFRCDPISEHNRLYWYRQTLGQGPEFLTYFQNEAQLEKSRLLSDRFSAERPKGSFSTLEIQRTEQGDSAMYLCASSLGRRGVTAPYGYTFGSGTRLTVV.

The rearrangement uses TRBV28 and TRBJ2-3; D is perhaps TRBD2 (6 bases). Germline loops: CDR1 MDHEN, CDR2 SYDVKM. The V end was cut by 4 bases, the J end by 2 bases, with 10 bases between. CDR3 length: 14 amino acids. CDR3 sequence: CASSSAGSTDTQYF. The CDR3 coding sequence is TGTGCCAGCAGTTCGGCGGGGTCCACAGATACGCAGTATTTT.

This rearrangement joins TRBV2 to TRBJ1-5; 7 bases are shared with TRBD1. Germline assignment: CDR1 SNHLY and CDR2 FYNNEI. V trimming: 9 bases; J trimming: 6 bases; junction bases outside the gene matches: 5. This CDR3 comprises 12 residues. Written as DNA, the CDR3 is TGTGCCAGTACAGGGGCAAGTCAGCCCCAGCATTTT. Protein product: CASTGASQPQHF.